A selection of T cell receptor beta chains follows, all from one sample in a study of cytomegalovirus exposure and HLA in healthy donors. Sequencing used immunoSEQ multiplex PCR; TCRdb keeps in-frame clones, though not all of them. Its clone listing holds about 200,000 clones. Sequencing was carried out using PBMCs. Receptors were obtained from a man aged 30 to 45 in good health and CMV-seronegative. Both conserved end residues are part of each CDR3. The order of the fields is D gene, V gene, J gene, CDR3 protein, CDR3 DNA. The D gene is left open where the match is weak.

>TRBD1|TRBV5-1|TRBJ1-5
CASSLTGDIGQPQHF
TGCGCCAGCAGCTTGACAGGGGATATCGGTCAGCCCCAGCATTTT
>NA|TRBV2|TRBJ2-7
CASRRLQGRNEQYF
TGTGCCAGCAGGAGGCTACAGGGTAGGAACGAGCAGTACTTC
>NA|TRBV9|TRBJ1-1
CASSVESVYTEAFF
TGTGCCAGCAGCGTAGAATCGGTCTACACTGAAGCTTTCTTT
>TRBD1|TRBV7-8|TRBJ1-6
CASRTGTGGSAPLHF
TGTGCCAGCAGAACCGGGACAGGGGGCTCGGCACCCCTCCACTTT
>TRBD2|TRBV7-6|TRBJ2-5
CASSSGGLETQYF
TGTGCCAGCAGCTCGGGGGGGCTTGAGACCCAGTACTTC
>TRBD2|TRBV5-4|TRBJ2-5
CASSGGLAGLKETQYF
TGTGCCAGCAGCGGGGGACTAGCGGGGTTGAAGGAGACCCAGTACTTC
>NA|TRBV9|TRBJ1-6
CASGVDGQYNSPLHF
TGTGCCAGCGGGGTGGATGGACAGTATAATTCACCCCTCCACTTT
>NA|TRBV4-1|TRBJ2-2
CASSQELMNTGELFF
TGCGCCAGCAGCCAAGAACTGATGAACACCGGGGAGCTGTTTTTT
>NA|TRBV6-1|TRBJ1-5
CASSQGGDQPQHF
TGTGCCAGCAGTCAAGGCGGGGATCAGCCCCAGCATTTT
>NA|TRBV5-1|TRBJ2-2
CASSLSGTGELFF
TGCGCCAGCAGCTTATCGGGGACCGGGGAGCTGTTTTTT
>TRBD2|TRBV7-2|TRBJ2-7
CASSYDLAGGKVEQYF
TGTGCCAGCAGCTACGACTTAGCGGGGGGCAAGGTCGAGCAGTACTTC
>TRBD1|TRBV11-3|TRBJ2-1
CASSLPRTGRQFF
TGTGCCAGCAGCCTCCCCCGGACAGGGAGGCAGTTCTTC
>TRBD1|TRBV11-3|TRBJ2-7
CASSSGQGRISSYEQYF
TGTGCCAGCAGCTCGGGACAGGGACGAATTAGCTCCTACGAGCAGTACTTC
>NA|TRBV4-1|TRBJ2-7
CASSQYVGGLYEQYF
TGCGCCAGCAGCCAGTATGTCGGGGGGCTCTACGAGCAGTACTTC
>TRBD1|TRBV6-5|TRBJ1-1
CASRPTGKTEAFF
TGTGCCAGCAGACCGACAGGGAAAACTGAAGCTTTCTTT
>NA|TRBV10-3|TRBJ2-7
CAISESGRVWEQYF
TGTGCCATCAGTGAGTCCGGCAGGGTTTGGGAGCAGTACTTC
>TRBD1|TRBV29-1|TRBJ2-3
CSVLRTGGYSDTQYF
TGCAGCGTTTTGCGGACAGGGGGCTACTCAGATACGCAGTATTTT
>NA|TRBV9|TRBJ1-4
CASSVQGTNEKLFF
TGTGCCAGCAGCGTGCAGGGGACTAATGAAAAACTGTTTTTT
>NA|TRBV5-4|TRBJ1-2
CASSFRGGGHGYTF
TGTGCCAGCAGCTTCAGGGGCGGGGGTCATGGCTACACCTTC
>NA|TRBV9|TRBJ2-2
CASSSTSAGELFF
TGTGCCAGCAGCTCAACTAGTGCCGGGGAGCTGTTTTTT
>NA|TRBV4-3|TRBJ1-2
CASSQARVLYYGYTF
TGCGCCAGCAGCCAAGCCAGGGTTCTGTACTATGGCTACACCTTC
>NA|TRBV7-2|TRBJ1-1
CASSHPPGTNTEAFF
TGTGCCAGCAGCCATCCCCCGGGAACCAACACTGAAGCTTTCTTT